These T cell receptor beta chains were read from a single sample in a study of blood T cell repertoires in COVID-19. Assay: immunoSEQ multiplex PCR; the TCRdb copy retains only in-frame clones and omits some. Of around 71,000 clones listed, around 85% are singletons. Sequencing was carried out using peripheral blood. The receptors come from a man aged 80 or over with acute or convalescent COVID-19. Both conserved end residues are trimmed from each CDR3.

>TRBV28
ASSSGQGSNYGYT
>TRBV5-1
ASSEDGSGAYEQY
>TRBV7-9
ASRPGGLEGYT
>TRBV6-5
ASSSGQGREKLF
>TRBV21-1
ASSPTVRREGPYEQY
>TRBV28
ASSGDRGSQYEQY
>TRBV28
ASSLSGGSYNEQF
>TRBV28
ASSLGTGGFREKLF
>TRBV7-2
ASSLSQGEGTQY
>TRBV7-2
ASSLAAGYELGGYT
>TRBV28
ASSYPGQGSYEQY
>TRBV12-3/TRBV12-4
ASIPGGTEAF
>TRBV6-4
ASSEEERNTEAF
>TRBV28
ASSSPGGRDYNEQF
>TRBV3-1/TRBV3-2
ASSQVGSGLAATDTQY
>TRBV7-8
ASSQPRTVTDTQY
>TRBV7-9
ASSAQGYGEKLF
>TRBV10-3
AISITGDHQPQH
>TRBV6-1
ASSGDRDFTRGTEAF
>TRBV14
ASSQALNTNTEAF
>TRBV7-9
ASSLTQGNTGELF
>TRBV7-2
ASRWRDTQY
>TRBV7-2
ASSLRGIPGQGAHEQY
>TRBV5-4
ASSLGQGEYSPLH
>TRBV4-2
ASSQGGDRPSYEQY
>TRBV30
AWRPTGGNQPQH
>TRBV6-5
ASSYDPTGELF
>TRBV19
ASKDRDRGPGYT
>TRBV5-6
ASSLRAGVLGANVLT
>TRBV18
ASSATASTDTQY
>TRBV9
ASSGQGPSHSNTEAF
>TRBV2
ASSEQGNTEAF
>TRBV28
ASSPGGNSGNTIY
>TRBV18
ASSPEDRVGQPQH
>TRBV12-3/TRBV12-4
ASSLIVGEKLF
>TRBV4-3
ASSHDRGQNQPQH
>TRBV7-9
ASSFTGGGETQY
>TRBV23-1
ASSQSNFPEEYGYT
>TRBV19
ASRRDREDQPQH
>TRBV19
ASSMATRLHIQY
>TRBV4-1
ASSQGTGGGGYGYT
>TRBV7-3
ASSPGWNNYGYT
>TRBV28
ASSSRGGLAGGPDTQY
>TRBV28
ASSLSKQETQY
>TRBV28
ASSAPQGRASGNTIY
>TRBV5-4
ASSLDGLAGGKDTQY
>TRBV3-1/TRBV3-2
ASSQGGGEDEQF
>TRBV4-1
ASSQDRGTGAPDTQY
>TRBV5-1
ASSSGEGPRLN